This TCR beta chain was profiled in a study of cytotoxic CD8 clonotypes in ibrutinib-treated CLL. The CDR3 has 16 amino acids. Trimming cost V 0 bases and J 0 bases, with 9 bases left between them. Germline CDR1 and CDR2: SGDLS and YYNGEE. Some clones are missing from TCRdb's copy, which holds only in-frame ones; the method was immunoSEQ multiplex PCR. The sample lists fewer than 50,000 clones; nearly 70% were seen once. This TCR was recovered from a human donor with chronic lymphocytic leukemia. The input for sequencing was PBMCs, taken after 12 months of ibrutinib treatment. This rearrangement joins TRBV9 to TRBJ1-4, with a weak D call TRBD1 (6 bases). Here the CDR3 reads CASSVGSGATNEKLFF. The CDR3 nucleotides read TGTGCCAGCAGCGTAGGATCAGGGGCAACTAATGAAAAACTGTTTTTT.